Listed here is a single T cell receptor beta chain. Antigen unknown. The CDR3 has 14 amino acids. The ends were cut back, 4 bases at V and 0 bases at J, with 9 bases in the middle. These data come from a study of blood T cells in healthy people across ages. Using a J-beta primer mix together with a sample-barcoded 5' primer, a second PCR was run for 7 to 11 cycles. TCRdb independently ran MiXCR on the 5' RACE reads; one entry per CDR3 protein. Of fewer than 900,000 distinct CDR3 sequences listed, around 36% are singletons. General observations from the study: It was held that diversity estimates obtained from one million T cells represented underestimates. Older individuals had lower TCR beta diversity per million T cells (the decline was roughly linear).

J is TRBJ1-1 and V is TRBV12-3 or TRBV12-4; D call uncertain. The source is a man aged 18 to 29 in good health. The sequencing input was blood. CDR3 amino acids: CASSWGVMNTEAFF. In DNA form, the CDR3 reads TGTGCCAGCAGTTGGGGAGTGATGAACACTGAAGCTTTCTTT.